This TCR beta chain originates from a study of T cell responses to AZD1222 COVID-19 vaccine. Study-level points and caveats: Dominant CD4 TCR responses targeted spike regions 160-218 and 743-854. After two AZD1222 doses, spike-specific TCR breadth and depth rose versus day 0. Repertoire samples came only from after the peak T cell response.

CDR1 LNHDA and CDR2 SQIVND come from the germline V gene (reference sequence). V lost 3 bases, J lost 1 base, and 6 bases lay in between. The length of the CDR3 is 13 residues. About this clone itself: Its target is not known.

The method was immunoSEQ multiplex PCR; TCRdb's version includes in-frame clones alone and lacks a portion of them. The repertoire has over 150,000 clones, 80% to 90% of them found once; the top ten carry 4.5% to 6%. This material consisted of peripheral blood, taken on day 0 of MenACWY control vaccination. The chain employs TRBV19 and TRBJ1-1; D remains ambiguous. The receptor's source is an adult in good health. The CDR3 DNA reads TGTGCCAGTAGTATGCCTGCGAACACTGAAGCTTTCTTT. Its protein product is CASSMPANTEAFF.